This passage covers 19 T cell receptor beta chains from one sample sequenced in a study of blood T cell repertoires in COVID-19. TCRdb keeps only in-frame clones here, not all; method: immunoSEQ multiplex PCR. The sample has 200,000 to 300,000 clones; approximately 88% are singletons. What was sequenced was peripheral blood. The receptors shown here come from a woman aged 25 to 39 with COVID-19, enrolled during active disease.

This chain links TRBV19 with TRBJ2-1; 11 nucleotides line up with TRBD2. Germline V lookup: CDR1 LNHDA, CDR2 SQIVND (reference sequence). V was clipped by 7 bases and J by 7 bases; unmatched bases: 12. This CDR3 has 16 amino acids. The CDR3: CASTTGGGLAENEQFF. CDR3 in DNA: TGTGCCAGTACCACCGGCGGGGGACTAGCGGAAAATGAGCAGTTCTTC.

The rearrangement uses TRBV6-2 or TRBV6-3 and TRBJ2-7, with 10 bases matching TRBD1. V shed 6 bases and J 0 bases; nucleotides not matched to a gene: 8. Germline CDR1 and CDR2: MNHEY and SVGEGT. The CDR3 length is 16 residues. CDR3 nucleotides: TGTGCCAGCAGCTGGAGGACAGGGGGATTCTCCTACGAGCAGTACGTC. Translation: CASSWRTGGFSYEQYV.

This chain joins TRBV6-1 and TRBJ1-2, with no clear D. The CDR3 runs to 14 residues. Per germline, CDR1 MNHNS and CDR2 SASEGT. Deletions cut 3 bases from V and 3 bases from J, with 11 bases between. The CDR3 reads CASSEGGLDYGYTF. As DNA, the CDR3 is TGTGCCAGCAGTGAGGGAGGGTTGGACTATGGCTACACCTTC.

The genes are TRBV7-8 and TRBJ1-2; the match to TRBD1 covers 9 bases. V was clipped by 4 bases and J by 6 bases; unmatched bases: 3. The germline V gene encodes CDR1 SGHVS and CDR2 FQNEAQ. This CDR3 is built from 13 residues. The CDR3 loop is CASSSRTGDGYTF. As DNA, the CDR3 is TGTGCCAGCAGCTCAAGGACAGGGGATGGCTACACCTTC.

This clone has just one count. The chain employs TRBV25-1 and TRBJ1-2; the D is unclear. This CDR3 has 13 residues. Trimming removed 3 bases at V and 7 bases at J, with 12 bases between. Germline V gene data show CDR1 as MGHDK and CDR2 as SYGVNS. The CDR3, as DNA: TGTGCCAGCAGTGATCCCCGGTATCGTGGCTACACCTTC. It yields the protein CASSDPRYRGYTF.

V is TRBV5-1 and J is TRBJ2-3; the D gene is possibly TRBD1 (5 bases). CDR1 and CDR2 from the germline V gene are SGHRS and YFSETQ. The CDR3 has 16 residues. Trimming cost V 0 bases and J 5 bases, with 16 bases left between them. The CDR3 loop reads CASSLANKGVGDTQYF. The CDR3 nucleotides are TGCGCCAGCAGCTTGGCCAATAAAGGGGTAGGAGATACGCAGTATTTT.

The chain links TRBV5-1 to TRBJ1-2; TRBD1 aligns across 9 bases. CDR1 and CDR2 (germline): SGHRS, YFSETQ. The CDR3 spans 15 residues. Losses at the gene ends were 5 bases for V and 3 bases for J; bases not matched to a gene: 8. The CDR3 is CASSEGTGPDYGYTF. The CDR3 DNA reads TGCGCCAGCAGTGAGGGGACAGGGCCTGACTATGGCTACACCTTC.

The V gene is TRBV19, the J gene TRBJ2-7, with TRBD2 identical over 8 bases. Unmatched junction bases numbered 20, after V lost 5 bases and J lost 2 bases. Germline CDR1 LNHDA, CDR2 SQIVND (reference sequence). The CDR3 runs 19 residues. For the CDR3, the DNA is TGTGCCAGTAGTTATCGGGAGGGCAGTCTATTCCCCCCTCCCTACGAGCAGTACGTC. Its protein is CASSYREGSLFPPPYEQYV.

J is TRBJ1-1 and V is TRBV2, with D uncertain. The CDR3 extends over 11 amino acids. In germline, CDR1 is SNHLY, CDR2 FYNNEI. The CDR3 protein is CATTGSRRSFF. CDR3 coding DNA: TGTGCTACCACCGGCTCCCGGCGGTCTTTCTTT.

The DNA of the CDR3 is TGTGCCAGTCCCCTAATCGGCCCAGGGGACTATGGCTACACCTTC. Protein sequence: CASPLIGPGDYGYTF. This chain uses TRBV2 with TRBJ1-2, with D possibly matching TRBD1 (6 bases). CDR1 is SNHLY, CDR2 FYNNEI, per germline. Trimming pared 9 bases from V and 3 bases from J, leaving 20 bases between. This CDR3 contains 15 residues.

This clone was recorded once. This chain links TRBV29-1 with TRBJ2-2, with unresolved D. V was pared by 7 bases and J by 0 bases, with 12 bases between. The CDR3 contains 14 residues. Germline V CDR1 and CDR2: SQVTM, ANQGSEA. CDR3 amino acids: CSGRPNTNTGELFF. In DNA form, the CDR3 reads TGCAGCGGGAGACCAAATACGAACACCGGGGAGCTGTTTTTT.

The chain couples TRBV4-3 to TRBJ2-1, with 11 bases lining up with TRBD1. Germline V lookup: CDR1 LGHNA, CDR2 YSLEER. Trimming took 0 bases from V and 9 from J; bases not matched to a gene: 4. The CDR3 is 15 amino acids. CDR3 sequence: CASSQEGGTGGEQFF. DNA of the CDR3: TGCGCCAGCAGCCAAGAGGGGGGGACAGGGGGTGAGCAGTTCTTC.

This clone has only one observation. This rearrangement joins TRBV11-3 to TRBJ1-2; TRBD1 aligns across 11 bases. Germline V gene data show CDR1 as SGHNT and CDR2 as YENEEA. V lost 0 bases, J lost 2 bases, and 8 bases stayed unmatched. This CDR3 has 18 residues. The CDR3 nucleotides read TGTGCCAGCAGCTTAGATGGGACAGGGGGAGAGTCGAACTATGGCTACACCTTC. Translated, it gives CASSLDGTGGESNYGYTF.

The CDR3 sequence: CASSPPPHAPGETQYF. Written as DNA, the CDR3 is TGTGCCAGCAGCCCCCCTCCCCATGCCCCGGGGGAGACCCAGTACTTC. The chain carries TRBV3-1 (or the pseudogene TRBV3-2) and TRBJ2-5; D might be TRBD2 (5 bases). Between the trimmed V and J ends, which lost 4 bases and 5 bases, there was a span of 20 bases. CDR1 is LGHDT and CDR2 is YNNKEL in the germline V gene (reference sequence). The length of the CDR3 is 16 residues.

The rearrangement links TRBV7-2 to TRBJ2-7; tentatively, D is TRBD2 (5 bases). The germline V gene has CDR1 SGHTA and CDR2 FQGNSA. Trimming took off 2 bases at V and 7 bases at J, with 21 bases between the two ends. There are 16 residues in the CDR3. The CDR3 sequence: CASSLSGLAPEGEQYF. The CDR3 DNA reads TGTGCCAGCAGCTTATCAGGTTTAGCACCCGAGGGAGAGCAGTACTTC.

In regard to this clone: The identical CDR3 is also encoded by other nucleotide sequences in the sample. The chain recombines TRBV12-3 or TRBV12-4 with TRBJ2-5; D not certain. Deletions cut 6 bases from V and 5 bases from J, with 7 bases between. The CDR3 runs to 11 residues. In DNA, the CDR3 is TGTGCCAGCAGCCTCTTGGAGACCCAGTACTTC. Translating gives CASSLLETQYF.

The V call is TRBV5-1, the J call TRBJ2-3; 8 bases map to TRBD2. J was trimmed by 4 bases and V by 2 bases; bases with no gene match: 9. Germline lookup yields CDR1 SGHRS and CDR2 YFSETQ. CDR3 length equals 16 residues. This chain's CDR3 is CASSFRGGGTSDTQYF. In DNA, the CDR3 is TGCGCCAGCAGCTTTCGTGGCGGGGGGACCTCAGATACGCAGTATTTT. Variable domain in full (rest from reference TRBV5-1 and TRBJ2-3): KAGVTQTPRYLIKTRGQQVTLSCSPISGHRSVSWYQQTPGQGLQFLFEYFSETQRNKGNFPGRFSGRQFSNSRSEMNVSTLELGDSALYLCASSFRGGGTSDTQYFGPGTRLTVL.

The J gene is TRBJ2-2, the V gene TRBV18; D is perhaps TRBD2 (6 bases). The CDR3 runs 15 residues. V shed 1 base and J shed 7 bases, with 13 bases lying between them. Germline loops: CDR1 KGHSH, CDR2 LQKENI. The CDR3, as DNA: TGTGCCAGCTCACCACAAGGCGGCGGGGACGGGGAGCTGTTTTTT. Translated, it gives CASSPQGGGDGELFF.

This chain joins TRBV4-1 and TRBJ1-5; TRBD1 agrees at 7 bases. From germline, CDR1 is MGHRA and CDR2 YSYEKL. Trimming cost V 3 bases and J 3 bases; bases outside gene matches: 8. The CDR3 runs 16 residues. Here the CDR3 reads CASSQPEGAVNQPQHF. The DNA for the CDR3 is TGCGCCAGCAGCCAGCCGGAGGGGGCGGTCAATCAGCCCCAGCATTTT.